These T cell receptor beta chains were read from a single sample in a study of blood T cell repertoires in COVID-19. The repertoire was sequenced with immunoSEQ multiplex PCR; TCRdb's copy has only in-frame clones and lacks some. The table includes some 400,000 clones, roughly 86% detected once. The sample was peripheral blood. The receptors come from a woman under 40 with COVID-19, enrolled during active disease. Both conserved end residues are part of each CDR3. D genes are given only for firm matches. Clone size appears in some rows only: once, few, many, or a class for an expanded clone.

j_call,v_call,d_call,clone_size,cdr3_nt,cdr3_aa
TRBJ2-6,TRBV16,TRBD1,.,TGTGCCAGCTCTGGGACAGGGATCGGGGCCAACGTCCTGACTTTC,CASSGTGIGANVLTF
TRBJ1-6,TRBV28,TRBD1,.,TGTGCCAGCAGTCCTCCGGACAGGGGCTCACCCCTCCACTTT,CASSPPDRGSPLHF
TRBJ2-6,TRBV9,TRBD2,.,TGTGCCAGCAGCCTCACTAGCGACGCTGGGGCCAACGTCCTGACTTTC,CASSLTSDAGANVLTF
TRBJ2-3,TRBV2,.,.,TGTGCCAGCTCCCGGTCGGATACGCAGTATTTT,CASSRSDTQYF
TRBJ2-7,TRBV11-2,TRBD2,.,TGTGCCAGCAGCCCCGGGACTACCCAGAGCTCCTACGAGCAGTACTTC,CASSPGTTQSSYEQYF
TRBJ1-3,TRBV28,.,.,TGTGCCAGCAGATCCCTCGGCACGATCGGAGGTGGAAACACCATATATTTT,CASRSLGTIGGGNTIYF
TRBJ1-1,TRBV5-6,TRBD1,.,TGTGCCAGCAGCGCGACAGGGTACATTGAAGCTTTCTTT,CASSATGYIEAFF
TRBJ2-1,TRBV18,.,.,TGTGCCACCTCGAGTTACAATGAGCAGTTCTTC,CATSSYNEQFF
TRBJ2-7,TRBV25-1,TRBD1,.,TGTGCCAGCAGTAAGGGACAGAGCTCCTACGAGCAGTACTTC,CASSKGQSSYEQYF
TRBJ1-3,TRBV6-6,.,.,TGTGCCAGCAGTTACTTCGACAGACTCTCTGGAAACACCATATATTTT,CASSYFDRLSGNTIYF
TRBJ2-3,TRBV2,TRBD2,.,TGTGCCAGCAGTCGCCGACTAGCGGGAGACGCAGATACGCAGTATTTT,CASSRRLAGDADTQYF
TRBJ2-7,TRBV7-9,.,few,TGTGCCAGCAGCTGGGAGGGGGGGTCTGGCGAGCAGTACTTC,CASSWEGGSGEQYF
TRBJ2-7,TRBV4-1,.,.,TGCGCCAGCAGCCAACTTATAAGAGCGGGTCAAACCTACGAGCAGTACTTC,CASSQLIRAGQTYEQYF
TRBJ1-1,TRBV29-1,.,few,TGCAGCGTTGAAGTCGGGCGGGGGACTGAAGCTTTCTTT,CSVEVGRGTEAFF
TRBJ1-2,TRBV28,TRBD1,.,TGTGCCAGCACCGTGACAGGGGTTAACTATGGCTACACCTTC,CASTVTGVNYGYTF
TRBJ2-1,TRBV11-3,TRBD2,.,TGTGCCAGCAGCTCTACTAGCGGGCCTTACAATGAGCAGTTCTTC,CASSSTSGPYNEQFF
TRBJ2-6,TRBV5-1,TRBD1,.,TGCGCCAGCAGCTTGCTGGGACAGGGTGCCTCTGGGGCCAACGTCCTGACTTTC,CASSLLGQGASGANVLTF
TRBJ2-1,TRBV11-3,TRBD2,.,TGTGCCAGCAGCTTAGGGGCGCGGGAGGTCCTTGGGGATGAGCAGTTCTTC,CASSLGAREVLGDEQFF
TRBJ2-1,TRBV4-3,.,.,TGCGCCAGCAGCCAAGTGCCTGTTAGTGAGCAGTTCTTC,CASSQVPVSEQFF
TRBJ2-2,TRBV9,TRBD1,.,TGTGCCAGCAGCCCCCGACAGGGGAACACCGGGGAGCTGTTTTTT,CASSPRQGNTGELFF
TRBJ2-2,TRBV9,.,.,TGTGCCAGCAGCGTGGGACATTCGAACACCGGGGAGCTGTTTTTT,CASSVGHSNTGELFF
TRBJ2-2,TRBV5-8,TRBD1,.,TGTGCCAGCAGCGCCCTCAGGACAGGGGCGAACACCGGGGAGCTGTTTTTT,CASSALRTGANTGELFF
TRBJ1-4,TRBV4-1,.,.,TGCGCCAGCAGCCGCCTATTCCGTGAAAAACTGTTTTTT,CASSRLFREKLFF
TRBJ1-2,TRBV28,.,.,TGTGCCAGCAGTACCGGGACACAGGGCTACACCTTC,CASSTGTQGYTF
TRBJ1-3,TRBV19,TRBD1,.,TGTGCCAGTAGTATAGAAACAGGGGCCAGCTCTGGAAACACCATATATTTT,CASSIETGASSGNTIYF
TRBJ2-1,TRBV11-2,.,.,TGTGCCAGCAGCCCCTTTTCCCCGCGACTCCTTGTACGGAATGAGCAGTTCTTC,CASSPFSPRLLVRNEQFF
TRBJ1-2,TRBV5-1,.,.,TGCGCCAGCAGCGGTCGGGGGGTCAGCTACACCTTC,CASSGRGVSYTF
TRBJ2-1,TRBV6-4,.,.,TGTGCCAGCAGCCTTGCGTTTAGCGGTTCCTCCTACAATGAGCAGTTCTTC,CASSLAFSGSSYNEQFF
TRBJ2-5,TRBV7-9,.,.,TGTGCCAGCACTCCTTGGGGGGAAGAGACCCAGTACTTC,CASTPWGEETQYF
TRBJ1-3,TRBV9,TRBD1,.,TGTGCCAGCAGCGTAGCACAGGGGCCCGGAAACACCATATATTTT,CASSVAQGPGNTIYF
TRBJ2-1,TRBV7-2,.,.,TGTGCCAGCAGCTTAGCCGGGAAAGGGCCCTACAATGAGCAGTTCTTC,CASSLAGKGPYNEQFF
TRBJ1-4,TRBV5-6,.,.,TGTGCCAGCAGCTTGCCGGGACAAAGCTATGAAAAACTGTTTTTT,CASSLPGQSYEKLFF
TRBJ2-5,TRBV3-1/TRBV3-2,.,.,TGTGCCAGCAGCCCGAGCGGGCACCAAGAGACCCAGTACTTC,CASSPSGHQETQYF
TRBJ2-5,TRBV27,TRBD1,once,TGTGCCAGCAAGGGGACAGGGGGCTTCCAAGAGACCCAGTACTTC,CASKGTGGFQETQYF
TRBJ1-2,TRBV12-3/TRBV12-4,TRBD1,.,TGTGCCAGCAGTCCCGGGACAGGGGAAGGCTACACCTTC,CASSPGTGEGYTF
TRBJ1-1,TRBV6-5,TRBD1,.,TGTGCCAGCAGTCGACCGGGACAGGAAGCTTTCTTT,CASSRPGQEAFF
TRBJ2-7,TRBV30,TRBD2,.,TGTGCCTGGAGTTCCAGCGGGAGGGGCTACGAGCAGTACTTC,CAWSSSGRGYEQYF
TRBJ2-3,TRBV15,.,.,TGTGCCACCAGCACCAACCGGGGAGTCCGGCCAGATACGCAGTATTTT,CATSTNRGVRPDTQYF
TRBJ2-2,TRBV25-1,.,.,TGTGCCAGCAGCCAAACAGTTACCGGGGAGCTGTTTTTT,CASSQTVTGELFF
TRBJ2-7,TRBV13,TRBD2,.,TGTGCCAGCAGCTCCTCTAGCGGGAGAGAACACTACGAGCAGTACTTC,CASSSSSGREHYEQYF
TRBJ2-7,TRBV7-3,.,.,TGTGCCAGCAGCGTCGAAGCGAACTACGAGCAGTACTTC,CASSVEANYEQYF
TRBJ1-2,TRBV19,TRBD1,.,TGTGCCAGTAGTATCAACTACAGGGGGCAGGATGGCTACACCTTC,CASSINYRGQDGYTF
TRBJ1-1,TRBV7-3,TRBD1,.,TGTGCCAGCAGCTTCCAGGGGGCTGGCACTGAAGCTTTCTTT,CASSFQGAGTEAFF
TRBJ1-3,TRBV27,TRBD1,.,TGTGCCAGCGGGCTTACAGGGGCGTCTGGAAACACCATATATTTT,CASGLTGASGNTIYF
TRBJ2-1,TRBV5-1,.,.,TGCGCCAGCAGTTTAGTAGAGAGCTCCTACAATGAGCAGTTCTTC,CASSLVESSYNEQFF